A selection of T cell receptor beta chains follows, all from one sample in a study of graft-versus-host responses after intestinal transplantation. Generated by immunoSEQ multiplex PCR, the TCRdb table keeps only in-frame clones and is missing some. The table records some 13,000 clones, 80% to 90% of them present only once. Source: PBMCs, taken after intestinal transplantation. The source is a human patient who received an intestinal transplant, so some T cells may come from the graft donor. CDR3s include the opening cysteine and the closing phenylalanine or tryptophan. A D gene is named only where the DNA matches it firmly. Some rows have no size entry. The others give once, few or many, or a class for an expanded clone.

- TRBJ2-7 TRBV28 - CASTTVREQYF TGTGCCAGCACGACAGTACGCGAGCAGTACTTC
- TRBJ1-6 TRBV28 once CASSLTGLRNSPLHF TGTGCCAGCAGTTTAACCGGATTGAGAAATTCACCCCTCCACTTT
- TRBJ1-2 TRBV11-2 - CASSLAGVSYGYTF TGTGCCAGCAGCTTAGCAGGGGTTTCATATGGCTACACCTTC
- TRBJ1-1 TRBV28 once CASSSPPGGRAATEAFF TGTGCCAGCAGTTCCCCCCCGGGGGGCCGCGCGGCCACTGAAGCTTTCTTT
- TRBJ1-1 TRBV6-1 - CASSAGNTEAFF TGTGCCAGCAGTGCGGGGAACACTGAAGCTTTCTTT
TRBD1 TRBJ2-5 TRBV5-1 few CASSYRQGPSDQETQYF TGCGCCAGCAGCTACAGACAGGGGCCCTCCGATCAAGAGACCCAGTACTTC
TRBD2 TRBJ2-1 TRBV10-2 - CASSESAGGILNEQFF TGCGCCAGCAGTGAGTCGGCGGGAGGAATCCTCAATGAGCAGTTCTTC
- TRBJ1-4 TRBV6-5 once CASSRQITTNEKLFF TGTGCCAGCAGTAGACAGATTACAACTAATGAAAAACTGTTTTTT
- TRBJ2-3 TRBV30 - CAWSYSADTQYF TGTGCCTGGAGTTACTCGGCAGATACGCAGTATTTT
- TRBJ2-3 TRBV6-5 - CASSLLGRTDTQYF TGTGCCAGCAGTCTCTTAGGGCGCACAGATACGCAGTATTTT
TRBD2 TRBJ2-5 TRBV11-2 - CASGEGPYF TGTGCCAGCGGGGAGGGCCCCTACTTC
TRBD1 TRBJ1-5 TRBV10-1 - CASSVASGTEIRNQPQHF TGCGCCAGCAGTGTCGCCTCCGGGACAGAGATTCGCAATCAGCCCCAGCATTTT
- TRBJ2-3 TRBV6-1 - CASSKTRVPDTQYF TGTGCCAGCAGTAAGACTAGAGTCCCAGATACGCAGTATTTT
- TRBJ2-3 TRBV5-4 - CASSLPGPDTQYF TGTGCCAGCAGCCTGCCTGGGCCAGATACGCAGTATTTT
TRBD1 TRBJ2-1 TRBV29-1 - CSVEDRVLYNEQFF TGCAGCGTGGAGGACAGGGTCCTTTACAATGAGCAGTTCTTC
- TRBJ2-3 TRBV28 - CASSLWGSGGPSTDTQYF TGTGCCAGCAGTTTATGGGGTAGCGGCGGCCCTAGCACAGATACGCAGTATTTT
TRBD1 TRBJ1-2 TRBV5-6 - CASRLQGAGNYGYTF TGTGCCAGCAGGTTACAGGGGGCGGGGAACTATGGCTACACCTTC
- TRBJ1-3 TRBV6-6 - CASSYSTGSSGNTIYF TGTGCCAGCAGTTACTCCACAGGGTCCTCTGGAAACACCATATATTTT
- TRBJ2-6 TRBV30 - CARTKVKVVGANVLTF TGTGCCCGGACAAAGGTAAAGGTCGTTGGGGCCAACGTCCTGACTTTC
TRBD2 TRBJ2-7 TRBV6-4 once CASSDSTSGSYEQYF TGTGCCAGCAGTGACTCGACTAGCGGGAGCTACGAGCAGTACTTC
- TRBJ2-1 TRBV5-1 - CASSFNWDEQFF TGCGCCAGCAGTTTTAATTGGGATGAGCAGTTCTTC
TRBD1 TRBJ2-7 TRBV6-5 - CASSYSPEGAVEQYF TGTGCCAGCAGTTACTCCCCCGAGGGGGCGGTCGAGCAGTACTTC